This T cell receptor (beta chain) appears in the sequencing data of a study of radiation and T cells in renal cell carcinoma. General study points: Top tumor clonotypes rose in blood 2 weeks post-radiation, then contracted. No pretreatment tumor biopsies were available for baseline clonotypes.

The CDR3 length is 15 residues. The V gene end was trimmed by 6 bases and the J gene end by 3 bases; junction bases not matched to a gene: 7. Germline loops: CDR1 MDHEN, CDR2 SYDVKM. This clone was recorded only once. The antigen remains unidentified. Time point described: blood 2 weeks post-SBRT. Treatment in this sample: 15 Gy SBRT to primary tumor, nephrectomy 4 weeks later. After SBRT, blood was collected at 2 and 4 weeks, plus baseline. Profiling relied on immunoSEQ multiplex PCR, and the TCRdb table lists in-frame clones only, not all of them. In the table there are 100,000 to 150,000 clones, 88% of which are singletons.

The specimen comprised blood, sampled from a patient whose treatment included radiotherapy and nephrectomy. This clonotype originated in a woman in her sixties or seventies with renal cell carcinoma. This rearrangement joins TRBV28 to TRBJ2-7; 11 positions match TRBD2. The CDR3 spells CASSTDSGGVYEQYF. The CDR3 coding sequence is TGTGCCAGCAGCACCGATAGCGGGGGGGTCTACGAGCAGTACTTC.